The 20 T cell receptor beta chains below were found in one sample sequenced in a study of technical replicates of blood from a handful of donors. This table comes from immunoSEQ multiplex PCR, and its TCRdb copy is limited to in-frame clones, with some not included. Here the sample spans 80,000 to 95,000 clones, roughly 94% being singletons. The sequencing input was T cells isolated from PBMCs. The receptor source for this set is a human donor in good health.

In nucleotides, the CDR3 is TGTGCCAGCAGCTTAGGCGGACAAAGACACAATGAGCAGTTCTTC. Encoded protein: CASSLGGQRHNEQFF. V usage is TRBV11-3 and J usage is TRBJ2-1, with D tentatively TRBD1 (5 bases). With 1 base removed from V and 5 bases from J, the gap between germline ends came to 12 bases. Germline V gene lookup returns CDR1 SGHNT and CDR2 YENEEA. The CDR3 runs 15 residues.

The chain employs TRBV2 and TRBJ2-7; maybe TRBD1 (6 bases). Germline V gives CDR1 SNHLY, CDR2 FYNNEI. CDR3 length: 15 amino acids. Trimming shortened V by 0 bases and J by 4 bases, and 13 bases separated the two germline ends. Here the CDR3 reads CASSEALGAMYEQYF. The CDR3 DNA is TGTGCCAGCAGTGAAGCGCTGGGGGCGATGTACGAGCAGTACTTC.

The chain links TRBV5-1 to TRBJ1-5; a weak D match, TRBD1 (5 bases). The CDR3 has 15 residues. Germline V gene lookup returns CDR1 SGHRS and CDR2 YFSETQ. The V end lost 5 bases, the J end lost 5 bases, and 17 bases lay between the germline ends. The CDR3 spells CASSPGGKRDQPQHF. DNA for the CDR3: TGCGCCAGCAGTCCCGGGGGGAAGAGGGATCAGCCCCAGCATTTT.

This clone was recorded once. Here the CDR3 reads CASSLVQSDTQYF. As DNA, the CDR3 is TGTGCCAGCAGTTTAGTTCAGTCAGATACGCAGTATTTT. This chain links TRBV27 with TRBJ2-3, with D unclear. Germline V CDR1 and CDR2: MNHEY, SMNVEV (reference sequence). This CDR3 is built from 13 residues. V was pared by 2 bases and J by 4 bases, with 7 bases between.

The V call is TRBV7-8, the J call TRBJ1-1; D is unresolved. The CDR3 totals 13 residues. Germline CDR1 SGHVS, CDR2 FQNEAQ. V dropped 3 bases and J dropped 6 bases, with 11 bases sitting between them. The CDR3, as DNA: TGTGCCAGCAGCTTCGGGGATGGATCTGAAGCTTTCTTT. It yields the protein CASSFGDGSEAFF.

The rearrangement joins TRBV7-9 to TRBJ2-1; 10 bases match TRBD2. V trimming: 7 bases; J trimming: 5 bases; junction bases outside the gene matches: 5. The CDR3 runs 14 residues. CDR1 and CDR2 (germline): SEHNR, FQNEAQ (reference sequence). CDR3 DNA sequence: TGTGCCAGCAAACGGCTAGCGGGAGACAATGAGCAGTTCTTC. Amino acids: CASKRLAGDNEQFF.

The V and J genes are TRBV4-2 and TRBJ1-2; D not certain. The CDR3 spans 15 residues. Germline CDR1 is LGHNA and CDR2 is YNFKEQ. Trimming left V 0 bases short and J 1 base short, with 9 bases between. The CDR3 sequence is CASSQDAGLNYGYTF. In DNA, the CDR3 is TGTGCCAGCAGCCAAGATGCCGGACTTAACTATGGCTACACCTTC.

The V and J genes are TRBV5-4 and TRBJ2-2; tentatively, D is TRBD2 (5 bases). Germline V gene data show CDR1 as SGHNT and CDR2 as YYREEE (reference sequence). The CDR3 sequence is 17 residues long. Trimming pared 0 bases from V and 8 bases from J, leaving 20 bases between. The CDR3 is CASSLGARSIRGGELFF. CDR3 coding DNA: TGTGCCAGCAGCTTGGGGGCCAGGTCCATCCGGGGAGGGGAGCTGTTTTTT.

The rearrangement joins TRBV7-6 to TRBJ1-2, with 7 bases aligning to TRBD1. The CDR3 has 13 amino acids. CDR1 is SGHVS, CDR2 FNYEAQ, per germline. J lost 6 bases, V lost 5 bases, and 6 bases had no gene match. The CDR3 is CASSPGQLDGYTF. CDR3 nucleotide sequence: TGTGCCAGCAGCCCGGGACAGCTCGATGGCTACACCTTC.

The CDR3 DNA reads as TGTGCCAGCAGCGTAGGGGGCCCCGCGATTTACAATGAGCAGTTCTTC. Translated: CASSVGGPAIYNEQFF. The V gene is TRBV9, the J gene TRBJ2-1; TRBD1 might be the D (5 bases). The V gene's germline CDR1 is SGDLS and CDR2 YYNGEE. This CDR3 has 16 residues. The V end was cut by 0 bases, the J end by 4 bases, with 14 bases between.

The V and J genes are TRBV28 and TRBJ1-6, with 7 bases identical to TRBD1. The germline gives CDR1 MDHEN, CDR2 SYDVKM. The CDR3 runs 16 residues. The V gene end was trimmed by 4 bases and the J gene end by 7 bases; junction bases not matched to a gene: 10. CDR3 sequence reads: CASSSQRTGENSPLHF. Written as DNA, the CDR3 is TGTGCCAGCAGTTCTCAGCGGACAGGAGAGAATTCACCCCTCCACTTT.

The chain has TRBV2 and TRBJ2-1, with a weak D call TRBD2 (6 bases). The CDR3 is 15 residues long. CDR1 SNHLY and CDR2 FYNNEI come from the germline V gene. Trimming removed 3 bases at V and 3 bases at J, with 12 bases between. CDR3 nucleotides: TGTGCCAGCAGTGATCTAGCGATTCACTACAATGAGCAGTTCTTC. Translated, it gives CASSDLAIHYNEQFF.

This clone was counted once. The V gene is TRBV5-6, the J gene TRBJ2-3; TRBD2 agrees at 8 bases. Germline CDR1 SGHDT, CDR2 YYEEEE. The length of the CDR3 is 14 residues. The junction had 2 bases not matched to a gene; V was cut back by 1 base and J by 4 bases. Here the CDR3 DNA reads TGTGCCAGCAGCTTGAGCGGGAGTGCAGATACGCAGTATTTT. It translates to CASSLSGSADTQYF.

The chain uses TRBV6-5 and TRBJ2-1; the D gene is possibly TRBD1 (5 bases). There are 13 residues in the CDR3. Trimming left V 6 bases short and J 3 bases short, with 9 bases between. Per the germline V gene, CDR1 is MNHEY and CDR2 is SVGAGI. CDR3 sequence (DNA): TGTGCCAGCAGCCTCGACAGCTACAATGAGCAGTTCTTC. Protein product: CASSLDSYNEQFF.

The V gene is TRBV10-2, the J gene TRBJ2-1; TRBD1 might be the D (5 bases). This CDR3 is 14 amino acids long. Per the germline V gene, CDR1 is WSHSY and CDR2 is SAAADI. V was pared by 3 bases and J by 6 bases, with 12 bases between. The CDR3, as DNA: TGCGCCAGCAGTGACGGTAGCAGGGTCAATGAGCAGTTCTTC. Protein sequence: CASSDGSRVNEQFF.

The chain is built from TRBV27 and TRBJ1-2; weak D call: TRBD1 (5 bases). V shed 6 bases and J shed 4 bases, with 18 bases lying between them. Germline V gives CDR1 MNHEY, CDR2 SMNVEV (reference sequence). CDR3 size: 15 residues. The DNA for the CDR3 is TGTGCCAGCAGGGACCGGGACTGGGTGGGCTATGGCTACACCTTC. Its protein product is CASRDRDWVGYGYTF.

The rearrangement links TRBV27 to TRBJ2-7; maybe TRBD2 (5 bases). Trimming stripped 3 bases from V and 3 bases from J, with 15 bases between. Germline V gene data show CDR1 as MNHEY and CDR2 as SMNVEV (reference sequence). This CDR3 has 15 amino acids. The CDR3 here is CASSFRWSGYYEQYF. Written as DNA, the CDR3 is TGTGCCAGCAGTTTCCGGTGGAGCGGATACTACGAGCAGTACTTC.

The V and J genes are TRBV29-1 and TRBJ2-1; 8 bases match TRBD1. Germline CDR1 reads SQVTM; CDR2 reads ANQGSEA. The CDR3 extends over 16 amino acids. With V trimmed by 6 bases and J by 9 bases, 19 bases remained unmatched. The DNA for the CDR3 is TGCAGCGTAGCCCCCGGATGGCAGGGGGCCGGTAGTGAGCAGTTCTTC. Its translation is CSVAPGWQGAGSEQFF.

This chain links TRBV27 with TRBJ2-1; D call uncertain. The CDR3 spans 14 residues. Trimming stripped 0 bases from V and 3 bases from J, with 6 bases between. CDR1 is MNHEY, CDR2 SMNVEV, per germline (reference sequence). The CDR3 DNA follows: TGTGCCAGCAGTTTATCGTCGGTCTACAATGAGCAGTTCTTC. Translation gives CASSLSSVYNEQFF.

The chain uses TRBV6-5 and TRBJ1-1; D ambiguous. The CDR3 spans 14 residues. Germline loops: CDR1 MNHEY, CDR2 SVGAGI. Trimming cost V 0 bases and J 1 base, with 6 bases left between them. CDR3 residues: CASSYSRQNTEAFF. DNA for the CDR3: TGTGCCAGCAGTTACTCGAGGCAGAACACTGAAGCTTTCTTT.